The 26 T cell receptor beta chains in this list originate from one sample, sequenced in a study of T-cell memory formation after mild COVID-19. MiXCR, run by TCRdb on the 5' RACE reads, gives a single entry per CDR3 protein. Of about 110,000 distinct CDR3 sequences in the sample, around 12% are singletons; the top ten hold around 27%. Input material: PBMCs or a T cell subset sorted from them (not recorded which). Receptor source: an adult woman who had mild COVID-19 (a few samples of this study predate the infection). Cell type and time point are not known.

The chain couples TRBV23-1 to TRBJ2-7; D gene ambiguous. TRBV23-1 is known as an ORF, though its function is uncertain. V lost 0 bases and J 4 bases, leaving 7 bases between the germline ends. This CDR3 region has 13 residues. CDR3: CASSQSRRYEQYF. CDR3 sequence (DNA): TGCGCCAGCAGTCAATCGCGGAGATACGAGCAGTACTTC.

Here the CDR3 reads CASSLGQQLSGANVLTF. The CDR3 bases are TGTGCCAGCAGCTTAGGACAGCAACTCTCTGGGGCCAACGTCCTGACTTTC. The chain links TRBV7-9 to TRBJ2-6, with D possibly matching TRBD1 (5 bases). This CDR3 region has 17 residues. The germline CDR1 and CDR2 sequences are SEHNR and FQNEAQ (reference sequence). Trimming removed 1 base at V and 0 bases at J, with 10 bases between.

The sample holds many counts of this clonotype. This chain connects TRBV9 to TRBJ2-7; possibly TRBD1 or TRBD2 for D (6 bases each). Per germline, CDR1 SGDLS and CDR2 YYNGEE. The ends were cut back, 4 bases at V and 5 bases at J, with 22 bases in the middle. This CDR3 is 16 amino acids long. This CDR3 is CASSSRAGHFRDEQYF. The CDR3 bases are TGTGCCAGCAGCAGTAGGGCGGGACATTTTAGAGACGAGCAGTACTTC.

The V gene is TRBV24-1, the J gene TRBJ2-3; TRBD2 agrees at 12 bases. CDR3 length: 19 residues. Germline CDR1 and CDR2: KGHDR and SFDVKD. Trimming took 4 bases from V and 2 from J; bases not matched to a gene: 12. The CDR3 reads CATSDLSLAGGHYTDTQYF. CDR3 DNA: TGTGCCACCAGTGACCTCTCCCTAGCGGGAGGGCACTACACAGATACGCAGTATTTT.

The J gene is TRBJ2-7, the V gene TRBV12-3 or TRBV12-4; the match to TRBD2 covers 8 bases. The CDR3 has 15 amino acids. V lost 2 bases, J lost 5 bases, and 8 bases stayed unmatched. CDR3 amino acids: CASSLLAGADHEQYF. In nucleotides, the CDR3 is TGTGCCAGCAGTTTACTAGCGGGTGCAGACCACGAGCAGTACTTC.

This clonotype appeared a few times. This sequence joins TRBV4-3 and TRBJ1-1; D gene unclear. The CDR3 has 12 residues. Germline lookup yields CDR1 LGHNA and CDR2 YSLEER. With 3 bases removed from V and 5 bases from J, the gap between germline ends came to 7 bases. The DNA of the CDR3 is TGCGCCAGCAGCCACAGCGGAACTGAAGCTTTCTTT. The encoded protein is CASSHSGTEAFF.

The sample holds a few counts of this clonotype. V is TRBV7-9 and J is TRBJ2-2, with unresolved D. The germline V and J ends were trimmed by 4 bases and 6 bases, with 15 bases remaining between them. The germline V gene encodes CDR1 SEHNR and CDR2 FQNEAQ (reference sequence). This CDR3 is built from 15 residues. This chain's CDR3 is CASSWPRAGPGELFF. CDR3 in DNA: TGTGCCAGCAGCTGGCCTCGGGCCGGACCCGGGGAGCTGTTTTTT.

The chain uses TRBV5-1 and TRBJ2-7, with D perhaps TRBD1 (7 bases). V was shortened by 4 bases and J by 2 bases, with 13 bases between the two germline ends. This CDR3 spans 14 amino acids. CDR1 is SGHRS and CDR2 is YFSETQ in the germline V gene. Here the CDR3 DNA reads TGCGCCAGCAGCCCTCAGGGGGGAACCTACGAGCAGTACTTC. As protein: CASSPQGGTYEQYF.

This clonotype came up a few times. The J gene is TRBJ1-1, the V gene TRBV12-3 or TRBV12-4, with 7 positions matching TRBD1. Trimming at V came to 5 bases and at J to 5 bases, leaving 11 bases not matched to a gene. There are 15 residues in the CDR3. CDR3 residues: CASSTQGGARTEAFF. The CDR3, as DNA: TGTGCCAGCAGTACCCAAGGGGGCGCGAGGACTGAAGCTTTCTTT.

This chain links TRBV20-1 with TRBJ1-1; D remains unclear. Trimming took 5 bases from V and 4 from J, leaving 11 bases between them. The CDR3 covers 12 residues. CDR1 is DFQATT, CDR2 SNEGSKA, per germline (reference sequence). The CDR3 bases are TGCAGTGCTGGGGAGGTAAGCACTGAAGCTTTCTTT. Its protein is CSAGEVSTEAFF.

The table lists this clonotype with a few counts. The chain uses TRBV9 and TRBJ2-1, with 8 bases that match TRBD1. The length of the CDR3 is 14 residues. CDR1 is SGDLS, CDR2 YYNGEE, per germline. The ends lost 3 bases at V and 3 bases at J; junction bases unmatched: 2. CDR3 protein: CASSATGVYNEQFF. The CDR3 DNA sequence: TGTGCCAGCAGCGCGACAGGGGTCTACAATGAGCAGTTCTTC.

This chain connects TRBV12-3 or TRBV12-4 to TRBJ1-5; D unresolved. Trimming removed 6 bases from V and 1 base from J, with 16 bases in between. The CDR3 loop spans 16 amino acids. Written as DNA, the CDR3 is TGTGCCAGCAGCCGGGCCCGCCAGGCGAGCAATCAGCCCCAGCATTTT. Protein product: CASSRARQASNQPQHF.

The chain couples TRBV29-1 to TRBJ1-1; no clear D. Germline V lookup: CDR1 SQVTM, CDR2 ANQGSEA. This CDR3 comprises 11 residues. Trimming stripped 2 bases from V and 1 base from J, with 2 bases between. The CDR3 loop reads CSVERNTEAFF. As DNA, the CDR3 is TGCAGCGTTGAACGGAACACTGAAGCTTTCTTT.

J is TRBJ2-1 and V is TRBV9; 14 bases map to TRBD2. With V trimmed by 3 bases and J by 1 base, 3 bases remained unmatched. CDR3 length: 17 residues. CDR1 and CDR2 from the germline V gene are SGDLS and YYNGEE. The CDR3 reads CASSGGLAGGSYNEQFF. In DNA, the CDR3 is TGTGCCAGCAGCGGCGGACTAGCGGGAGGATCCTACAATGAGCAGTTCTTC.

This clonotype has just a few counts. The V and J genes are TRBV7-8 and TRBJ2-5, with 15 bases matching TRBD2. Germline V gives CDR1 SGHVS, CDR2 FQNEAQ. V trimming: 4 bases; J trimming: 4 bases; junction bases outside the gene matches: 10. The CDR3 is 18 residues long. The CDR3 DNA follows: TGTGCCAGCAGCTACGGACTAGCGGGAGGGCCGGGAAGAGAGACCCAGTACTTC. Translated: CASSYGLAGGPGRETQYF.

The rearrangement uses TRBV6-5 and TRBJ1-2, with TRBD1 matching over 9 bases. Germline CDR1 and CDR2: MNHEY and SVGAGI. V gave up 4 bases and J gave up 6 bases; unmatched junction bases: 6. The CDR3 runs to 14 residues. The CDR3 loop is CASSSGQGMNGYTF. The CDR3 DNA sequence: TGTGCCAGCAGTTCTGGACAGGGGATGAATGGCTACACCTTC.

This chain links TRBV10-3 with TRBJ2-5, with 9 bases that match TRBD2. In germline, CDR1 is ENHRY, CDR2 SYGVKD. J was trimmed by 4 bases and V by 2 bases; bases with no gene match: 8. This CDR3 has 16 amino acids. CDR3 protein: CAISESGGRDGETQYF. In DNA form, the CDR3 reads TGTGCCATCAGTGAGAGTGGCGGGAGGGATGGAGAGACCCAGTACTTC.

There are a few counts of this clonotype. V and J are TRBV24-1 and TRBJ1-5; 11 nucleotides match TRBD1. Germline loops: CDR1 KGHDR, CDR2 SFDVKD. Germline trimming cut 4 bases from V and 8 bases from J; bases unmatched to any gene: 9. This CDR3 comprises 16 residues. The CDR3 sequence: CATSEGTGGLFEPQHF. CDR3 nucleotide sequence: TGTGCCACCAGTGAAGGGACAGGGGGTTTGTTTGAGCCCCAGCATTTT.

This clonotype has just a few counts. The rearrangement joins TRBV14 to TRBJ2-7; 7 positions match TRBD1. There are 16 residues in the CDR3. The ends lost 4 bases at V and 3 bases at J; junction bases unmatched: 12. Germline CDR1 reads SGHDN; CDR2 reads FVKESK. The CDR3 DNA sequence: TGTGCCAGCAGCCTTAAAATACAGGGGACCTACTACGAGCAGTACTTC. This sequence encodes CASSLKIQGTYYEQYF.

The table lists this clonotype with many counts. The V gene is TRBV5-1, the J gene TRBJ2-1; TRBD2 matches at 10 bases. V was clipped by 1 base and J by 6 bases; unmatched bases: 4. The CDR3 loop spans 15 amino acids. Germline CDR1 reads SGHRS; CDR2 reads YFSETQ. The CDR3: CASSLRLAGVNEQFF. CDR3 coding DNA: TGCGCCAGCAGCTTGCGGCTAGCGGGAGTCAATGAGCAGTTCTTC.

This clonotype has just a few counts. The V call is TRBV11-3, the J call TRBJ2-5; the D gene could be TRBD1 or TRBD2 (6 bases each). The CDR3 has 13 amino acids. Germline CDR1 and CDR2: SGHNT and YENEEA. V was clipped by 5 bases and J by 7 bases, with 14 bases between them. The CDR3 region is CASSELQGGTQYF. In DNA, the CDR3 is TGTGCCAGCAGCGAACTACAGGGAGGGACCCAGTACTTC.

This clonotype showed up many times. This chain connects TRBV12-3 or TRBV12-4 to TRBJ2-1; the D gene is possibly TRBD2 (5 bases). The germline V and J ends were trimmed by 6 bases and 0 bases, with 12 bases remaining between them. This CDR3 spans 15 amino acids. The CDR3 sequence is CASRTIASSYNEQFF. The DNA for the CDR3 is TGTGCCAGCAGGACAATAGCGAGCTCCTACAATGAGCAGTTCTTC.

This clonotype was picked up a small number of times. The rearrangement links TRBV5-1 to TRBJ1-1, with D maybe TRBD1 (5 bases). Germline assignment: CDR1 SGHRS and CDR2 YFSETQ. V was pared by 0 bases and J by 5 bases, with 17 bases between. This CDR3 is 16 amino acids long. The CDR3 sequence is CASSLAFRQGKTEAFF. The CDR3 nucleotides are TGCGCCAGCAGCTTGGCCTTCCGGCAGGGTAAGACTGAAGCTTTCTTT. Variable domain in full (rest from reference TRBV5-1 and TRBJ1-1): KAGVTQTPRYLIKTRGQQVTLSCSPISGHRSVSWYQQTPGQGLQFLFEYFSETQRNKGNFPGRFSGRQFSNSRSEMNVSTLELGDSALYLCASSLAFRQGKTEAFFGQGTRLTVV.

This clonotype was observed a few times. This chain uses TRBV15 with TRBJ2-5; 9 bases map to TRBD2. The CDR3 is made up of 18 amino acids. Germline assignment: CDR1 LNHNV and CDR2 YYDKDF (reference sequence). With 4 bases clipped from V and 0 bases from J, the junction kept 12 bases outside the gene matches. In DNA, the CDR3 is TGTGCCACCAGCAACCAGGGAGGTAGCGGGGGATACCAAGAGACCCAGTACTTC. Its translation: CATSNQGGSGGYQETQYF.

The CDR3 loop is CASSLEPGQQETQYF. As DNA, the CDR3 is TGCGCCAGCAGCTTGGAACCAGGACAGCAAGAGACCCAGTACTTC. This chain connects TRBV5-1 to TRBJ2-5, with a weak D call TRBD1 (6 bases). Germline V gene sequence: CDR1 SGHRS, CDR2 YFSETQ. V was clipped by 0 bases and J by 2 bases, with 11 bases between them. There are 15 residues in the CDR3.

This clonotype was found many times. The CDR3 loop is CASSPGPGASTDTQYF. CDR3 bases: TGTGCCAGCAGCCCCGGCCCAGGAGCTAGCACAGATACGCAGTATTTT. This chain links TRBV5-6 with TRBJ2-3; D uncertain. Between the trimmed V and J ends, which lost 4 bases and 0 bases, there was a span of 15 bases. The germline V gene encodes CDR1 SGHDT and CDR2 YYEEEE. CDR3 length equals 16 residues.